A selection of T cell receptor beta chains follows, all from one sample in a study of OX40 agonist ivuxolimab in advanced cancers. TCRdb's copy holds only in-frame clones and misses some; the assay was immunoSEQ multiplex PCR. The sample shows roughly 89,000 clones, 75% to 90% of them seen only once. The material sequenced was CD4+ or CD8+ T cells sorted from blood, taken in a trial of the OX40 agonist ivuxolimab. All receptors derive from an adult with an advanced solid tumor such as melanoma, head and neck, liver or kidney cancer. Each CDR3 is given with its conserved first and last residue. D genes are given only for firm matches. Size is omitted from some rows. Given values are once, few, many or a class for expanded clones.

v_call	j_call	clone_size	d_call	cdr3_aa	cdr3_nt
TRBV5-8	TRBJ2-7	-	-	CASSLSAYEQYF	TGTGCCAGCAGCCTAAGCGCCTACGAGCAGTACTTC
TRBV6-5	TRBJ2-3	-	-	CASRQRETQYF	TGTGCCAGCAGGCAGAGGGAGACGCAGTATTTT
TRBV4-1	TRBJ1-1	-	-	CASSQKEGWGTEAFF	TGCGCCAGCAGCCAAAAGGAGGGGTGGGGCACTGAAGCTTTCTTT
TRBV7-9	TRBJ1-1	-	-	CASSSRSSGVTEAFF	TGTGCCAGCAGCTCCAGATCTTCAGGGGTAACTGAAGCTTTCTTT
TRBV7-9	TRBJ1-2	few	-	CASSPPRGVSEGYTF	TGTGCCAGCAGCCCACCCCGGGGGGTGTCGGAGGGCTACACCTTC
TRBV6-6	TRBJ2-7	-	-	CASSSSGASYEQYF	TGTGCCAGCAGTTCTTCAGGGGCCTCCTACGAGCAGTACTTC
TRBV18	TRBJ1-3	-	-	CASSPGGTLNTIYF	TGTGCCAGCTCACCAGGAGGGACACTAAACACCATATATTTT
TRBV7-9	TRBJ1-1	-	TRBD1	CASSLGTEINTEAFF	TGTGCCAGCAGCTTGGGGACAGAGATTAACACTGAAGCTTTCTTT
TRBV13	TRBJ2-7	-	-	CASSRTLAGDYEQYF	TGTGCCAGCAGCCGGACACTAGCAGGGGACTACGAGCAGTACTTC
TRBV27	TRBJ2-7	once	-	CASSPADGSYEQYF	TGTGCCAGCAGTCCCGCGGACGGCTCCTACGAGCAGTACTTC
TRBV6-6	TRBJ1-1	once	-	CASSVPWDEAFF	TGTGCCAGCAGTGTGCCGTGGGACGAAGCTTTCTTT
TRBV18	TRBJ1-5	-	-	CASSAASVDTGNQPQHF	TGTGCCAGCTCAGCGGCATCCGTCGACACAGGGAATCAGCCCCAGCATTTT
TRBV1	TRBJ1-4	-	-	CTSSPVVSFPFF	TGCACCAGCAGCCCCGTGGTTTCGTTTCCGTTTTTT
TRBV29-1	TRBJ1-1	-	-	CSVESGAAEAFF	TGCAGCGTTGAATCCGGGGCAGCTGAAGCTTTCTTT
TRBV5-5	TRBJ1-5	-	-	CASSPEGQQNQPQHF	TGTGCCAGCAGCCCTGAAGGACAGCAGAATCAGCCCCAGCATTTT
TRBV19	TRBJ1-5	once	TRBD1	CASSIRDRGLRQPQHF	TGTGCCAGTAGTATAAGGGACAGGGGGCTACGTCAGCCCCAGCATTTT
TRBV30	TRBJ2-7	-	-	CAWSTGEGGEQYF	TGTGCCTGGAGCACAGGGGAGGGCGGCGAGCAGTACTTC
TRBV5-4	TRBJ1-4	-	TRBD1	CASSLTGEGEKLFF	TGTGCCAGCAGCTTGACAGGGGAGGGTGAAAAACTGTTTTTT
TRBV6-6	TRBJ1-2	-	TRBD1	CASSQTGGTNYGYTF	TGTGCCAGCAGCCAGACAGGGGGCACTAACTATGGCTACACCTTC
TRBV5-1	TRBJ2-3	-	TRBD1	CASSHPWTGGGDTQYF	TGCGCCAGCAGCCATCCATGGACAGGGGGGGGAGATACGCAGTATTTT
TRBV7-9	TRBJ1-1	-	-	CASSLRGSTEAFF	TGTGCCAGCAGCTTAAGGGGTAGCACTGAAGCTTTCTTT
TRBV20-1	TRBJ2-1	-	-	CSAKAAEQFF	TGCAGTGCTAAGGCGGCTGAGCAGTTCTTC
TRBV11-2	TRBJ2-7	once	TRBD1	CASSLGGTGGVYEQYF	TGTGCCAGCAGCTTAGGAGGGACAGGGGGCGTGTACGAGCAGTACTTC
TRBV12-1	TRBJ2-2	-	-	CASSFGPSGSDTGELFF	TGTGCCAGCAGCTTTGGGCCTAGCGGGAGTGATACCGGGGAGCTGTTTTTT
TRBV6-1	TRBJ2-1	-	TRBD1	CASRGQGVFYNEQFF	TGTGCCAGCAGGGGACAGGGTGTTTTCTACAATGAGCAGTTCTTC
TRBV7-9	TRBJ1-2	-	-	CASSQQTGYGYTF	TGTGCCAGCAGCCAACAGACAGGCTATGGCTACACCTTC
TRBV6-1	TRBJ2-7	-	-	CASRVYEQYF	TGTGCCAGCAGAGTTTACGAGCAGTACTTC
TRBV9	TRBJ2-3	-	-	CASSVPYPGSLTTDTQYF	TGTGCCAGCAGCGTACCCTACCCGGGTAGCCTGACCACAGATACGCAGTATTTT
TRBV5-1	TRBJ1-5	once	TRBD1	CASSLEGTGRQPQHF	TGCGCCAGCAGCTTGGAGGGGACAGGGAGGCAGCCCCAGCATTTT
TRBV30	TRBJ2-7	-	-	CAWSVNLDYEQYF	TGTGCCTGGAGTGTAAATTTAGATTACGAGCAGTACTTC
TRBV5-1	TRBJ1-1	-	-	CASSLEGSEAFF	TGCGCCAGCAGCTTGGAGGGGAGTGAAGCTTTCTTT
TRBV29-1	TRBJ2-7	-	TRBD1	CSVAAGQGYEQYF	TGCAGCGTCGCGGCGGGACAGGGCTACGAGCAGTACTTC
TRBV9	TRBJ2-6	-	-	CASSVVRQGSGANVLTF	TGTGCCAGCAGCGTAGTTCGTCAGGGCTCTGGGGCCAACGTCCTGACTTTC
TRBV5-5	TRBJ1-2	-	-	CASSLMAGEEVYGYTF	TGTGCCAGCAGCTTAATGGCAGGGGAAGAGGTCTATGGCTACACCTTC
TRBV10-3	TRBJ2-1	-	TRBD1	CAISQTGGAGGEQFF	TGTGCCATCAGCCAGACAGGGGGCGCTGGGGGTGAGCAGTTCTTC
TRBV7-9	TRBJ2-1	-	-	CASLGHLHNEQFF	TGTGCCAGCCTCGGACACCTCCACAATGAGCAGTTCTTC
TRBV7-9	TRBJ2-5	-	-	CASSFIQETQYF	TGTGCCAGCAGCTTCATCCAAGAGACCCAGTACTTC
TRBV7-6	TRBJ2-7	-	TRBD1	CASSLEQGYYEQYF	TGTGCCAGCAGCTTAGAACAGGGGTATTACGAGCAGTACTTC
TRBV7-2	TRBJ2-6	-	-	CASSLNSGANVLTF	TGTGCCAGCAGCTTAAATTCTGGGGCCAACGTCCTGACTTTC
TRBV27	TRBJ2-7	once	-	CASSLQGDEQYF	TGTGCCAGCAGTTTACAGGGAGACGAGCAGTACTTC
TRBV5-1	TRBJ2-2	-	-	CASSFPPTGELFF	TGCGCCAGCAGCTTCCCACCGACCGGGGAGCTGTTTTTT
TRBV27	TRBJ2-7	-	-	CASSLGPRAYEQYF	TGTGCCAGCAGTCTCGGTCCGAGGGCTTACGAGCAGTACTTC
TRBV6-9	TRBJ1-5	-	-	CASSLSGSGNQPQHF	TGTGCCAGCAGTTTATCTGGGTCGGGCAATCAGCCCCAGCATTTT
TRBV27	TRBJ1-4	-	-	CASSPSVQGPVEKLFF	TGTGCCAGCAGTCCGAGTGTGCAGGGGCCGGTTGAAAAACTGTTTTTT
TRBV7-2	TRBJ2-7	-	-	CASSLATTSTVPYEQYF	TGTGCCAGCAGCTTAGCAACCACCTCGACAGTTCCCTACGAGCAGTACTTC